This TCR beta chain was sequenced during a study of blood T cells in healthy people across ages. Study at large: Every two T cells gave about one barcoded beta molecule via template switching.

A second 7 to 11 cycle PCR used barcoded and J-beta primers. MiXCR was run by TCRdb on the 5' RACE reads, yielding one entry per CDR3 protein. The repertoire consists of 1.5 million or so distinct CDR3 sequences, with 35% to 45% occurring once and the leading ten covering around 4%. The CDR3 runs to 19 residues. Looked up from germline, CDR1 is DFQATT and CDR2 is SNEGSKA (reference sequence). V trimming: 4 bases; J trimming: 0 bases; junction bases outside the gene matches: 14. Sequencing was performed on blood. The rearrangement joins TRBV20-1 to TRBJ2-1; 11 bases agree with TRBD1. This receptor was identified in a woman aged 18-29 years in good health. The CDR3 DNA reads as TGCAGTGCTATCCAAGTAGAAGGACAGGGGGCTTTCTCCTACAATGAGCAGTTCTTC. Translated, it gives CSAIQVEGQGAFSYNEQFF.